This TCR beta chain comes out of a study of T cell responses to AZD1222 COVID-19 vaccine. Per germline, CDR1 KGHSH and CDR2 LQKENI. This CDR3 comprises 15 residues. Losses at the gene ends were 0 bases for V and 5 bases for J; bases not matched to a gene: 6. General study points: The study found vaccine-associated CD4 TCRs spanning spike, dominant at 160-218 and 743-854. White British people made up most donors, females outnumbered males, and clonal diversity was possibly underestimated. In all cases, repertoires were sampled only after the peak T cell response. Recipients of two AZD1222 doses showed rising Spike-specific TCR breadth and depth.

Using immunoSEQ multiplex PCR, the repertoire was profiled, and TCRdb retains in-frame clones only, with some absent. This sample has over 120,000 clones, with 85% to 95% found just once. As to this clone: Its matching antigen is unknown.

The chain is built from TRBV18 and TRBJ2-5; TRBD2 matches 7 bases. The sample was peripheral blood, taken after recovery from COVID-19. The clonotype comes from an adult who had recovered from COVID-19. For the CDR3, the DNA is TGTGCCAGCTCACCACCCAGCGCGCGGGGGGAGACCCAGTACTTC. Protein: CASSPPSARGETQYF.